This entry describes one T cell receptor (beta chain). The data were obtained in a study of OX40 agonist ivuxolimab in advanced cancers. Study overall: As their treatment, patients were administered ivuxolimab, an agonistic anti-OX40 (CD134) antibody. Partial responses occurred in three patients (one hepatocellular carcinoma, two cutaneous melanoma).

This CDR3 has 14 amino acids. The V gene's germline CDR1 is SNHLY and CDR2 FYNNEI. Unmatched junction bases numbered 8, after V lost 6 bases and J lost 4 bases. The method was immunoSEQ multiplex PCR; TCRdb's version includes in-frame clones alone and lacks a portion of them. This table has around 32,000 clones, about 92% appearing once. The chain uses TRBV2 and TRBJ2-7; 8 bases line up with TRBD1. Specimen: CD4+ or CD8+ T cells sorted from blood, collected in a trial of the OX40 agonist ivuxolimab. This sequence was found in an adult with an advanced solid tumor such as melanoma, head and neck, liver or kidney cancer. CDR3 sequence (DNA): TGTGCCAGCAGGCCCTGGACAGGGCGTTACGAGCAGTACTTC. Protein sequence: CASRPWTGRYEQYF.